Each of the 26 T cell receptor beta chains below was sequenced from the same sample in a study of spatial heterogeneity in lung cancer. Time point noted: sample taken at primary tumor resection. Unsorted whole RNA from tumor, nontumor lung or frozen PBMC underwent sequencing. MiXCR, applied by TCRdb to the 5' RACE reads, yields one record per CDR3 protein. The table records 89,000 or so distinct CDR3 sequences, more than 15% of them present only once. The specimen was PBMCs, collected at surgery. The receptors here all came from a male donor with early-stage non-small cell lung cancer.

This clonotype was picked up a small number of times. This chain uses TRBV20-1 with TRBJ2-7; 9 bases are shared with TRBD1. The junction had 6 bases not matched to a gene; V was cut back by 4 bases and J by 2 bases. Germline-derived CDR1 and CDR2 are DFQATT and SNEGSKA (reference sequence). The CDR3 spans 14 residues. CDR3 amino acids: CSATPGQGAYEQYF. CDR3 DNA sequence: TGCAGTGCTACCCCGGGACAGGGAGCCTACGAGCAGTACTTC.

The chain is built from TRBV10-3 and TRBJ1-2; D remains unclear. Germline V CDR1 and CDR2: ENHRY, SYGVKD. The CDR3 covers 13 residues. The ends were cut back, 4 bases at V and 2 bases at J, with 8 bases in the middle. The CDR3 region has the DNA TGTGCCATCAGTGCGGCCTCGAACTATGGCTACACCTTC. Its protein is CAISAASNYGYTF.

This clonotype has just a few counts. CDR3 nucleotides: TGTGCCAGCAGCCAGTCGACACTAGTCTCTGGGGCCAACGTCCTGACTTTC. It translates to CASSQSTLVSGANVLTF. The genes are TRBV3-1 and TRBJ2-6; a possible D gene is TRBD2 (5 bases). V was trimmed by 3 bases and J by 0 bases, leaving 12 bases between them. Germline lookup yields CDR1 LGHDT and CDR2 YNNKEL (reference sequence). The CDR3 is 17 amino acids.

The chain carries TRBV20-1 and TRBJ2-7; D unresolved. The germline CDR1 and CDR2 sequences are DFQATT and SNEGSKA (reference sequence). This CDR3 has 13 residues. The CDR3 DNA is TGCAGCGAACTACCTGGCGGCTCCTACGAGCAGTACTTC. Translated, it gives CSELPGGSYEQYF.

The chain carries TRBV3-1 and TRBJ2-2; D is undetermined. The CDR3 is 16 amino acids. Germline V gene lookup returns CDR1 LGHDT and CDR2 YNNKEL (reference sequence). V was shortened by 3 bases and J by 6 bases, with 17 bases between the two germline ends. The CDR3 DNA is TGTGCCAGCAGCCAGTTTGTTTCGTACGTCGCCGGGGAGCTGTTTTTT. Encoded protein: CASSQFVSYVAGELFF.

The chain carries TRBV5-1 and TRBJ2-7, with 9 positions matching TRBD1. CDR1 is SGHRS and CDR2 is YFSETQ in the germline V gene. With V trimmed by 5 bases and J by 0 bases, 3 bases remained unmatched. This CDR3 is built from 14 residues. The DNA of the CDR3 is TGCGCCAGCAGTGGGACAGGGAGCTCCTACGAGCAGTACTTC. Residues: CASSGTGSSYEQYF.

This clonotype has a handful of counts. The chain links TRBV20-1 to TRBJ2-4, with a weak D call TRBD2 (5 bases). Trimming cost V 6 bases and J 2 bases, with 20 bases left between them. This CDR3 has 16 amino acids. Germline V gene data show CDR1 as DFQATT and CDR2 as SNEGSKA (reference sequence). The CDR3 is CSAPQTVGLPKNIQYF. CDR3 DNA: TGCAGTGCCCCCCAGACGGTCGGACTCCCCAAAAACATTCAGTACTTC.

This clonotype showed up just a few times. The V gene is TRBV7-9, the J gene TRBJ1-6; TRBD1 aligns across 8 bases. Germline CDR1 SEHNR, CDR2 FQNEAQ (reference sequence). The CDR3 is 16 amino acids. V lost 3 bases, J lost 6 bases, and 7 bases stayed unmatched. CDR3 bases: TGTGCCAGCAGCTTTTTCGAAACAGGGGGTAATTCACCCCTCCACTTT. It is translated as CASSFFETGGNSPLHF.

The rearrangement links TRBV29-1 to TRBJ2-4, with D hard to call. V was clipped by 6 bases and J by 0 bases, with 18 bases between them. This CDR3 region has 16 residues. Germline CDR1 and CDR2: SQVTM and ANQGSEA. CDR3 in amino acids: CSVATVESLAKNIQYF. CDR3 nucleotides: TGCAGCGTCGCGACGGTAGAATCGTTAGCCAAAAACATTCAGTACTTC.

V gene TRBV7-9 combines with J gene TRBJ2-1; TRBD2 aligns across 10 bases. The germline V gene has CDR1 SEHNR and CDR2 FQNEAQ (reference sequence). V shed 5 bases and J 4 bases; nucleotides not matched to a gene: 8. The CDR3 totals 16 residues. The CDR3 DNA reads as TGTGCCAGCAGCGGCCCAACTAGCGGGGATTACAATGAGCAGTTCTTC. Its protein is CASSGPTSGDYNEQFF.

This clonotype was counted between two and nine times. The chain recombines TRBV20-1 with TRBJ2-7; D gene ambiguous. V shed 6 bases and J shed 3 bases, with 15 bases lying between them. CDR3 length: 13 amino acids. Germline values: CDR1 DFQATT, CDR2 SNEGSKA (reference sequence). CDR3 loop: CSATGTANYEQYF. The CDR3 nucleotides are TGCAGTGCCACTGGAACAGCAAACTACGAGCAGTACTTC.

This CDR3 is CASSLQGASTEAFF. The CDR3 DNA sequence: TGCGCCAGCAGCTTGCAAGGGGCCAGTACTGAAGCTTTCTTT. The chain carries TRBV5-1 and TRBJ1-1; perhaps TRBD1 as D (5 bases). The CDR3 is 14 residues long. The V end lost 1 base, the J end lost 5 bases, and 12 bases lay between the germline ends. Germline CDR1 is SGHRS and CDR2 is YFSETQ.

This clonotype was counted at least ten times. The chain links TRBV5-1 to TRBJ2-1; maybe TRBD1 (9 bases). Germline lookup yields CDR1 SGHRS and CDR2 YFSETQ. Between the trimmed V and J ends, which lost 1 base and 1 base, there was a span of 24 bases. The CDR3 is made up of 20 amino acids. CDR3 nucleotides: TGCGCCAGCAGCTTGAGTAGCGGGACAGGGATTTTTGTGTCCTACAATGAGCAGTTCTTC. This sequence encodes CASSLSSGTGIFVSYNEQFF.

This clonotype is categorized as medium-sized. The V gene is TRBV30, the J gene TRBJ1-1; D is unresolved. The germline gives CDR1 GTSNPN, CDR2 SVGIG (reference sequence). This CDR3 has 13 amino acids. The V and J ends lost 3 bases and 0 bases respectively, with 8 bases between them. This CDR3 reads CAWRHKLNTEAFF. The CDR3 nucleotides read TGTGCCTGGAGGCACAAGCTGAACACTGAAGCTTTCTTT. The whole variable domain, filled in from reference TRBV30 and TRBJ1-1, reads SQTIHQWPATLVQPVGSPLSLECTVEGTSNPNLYWYRQAAGRGLQLLFYSVGIGQISSEVPQNLSASRPQDRQFILSSKKLLLSDSGFYLCAWRHKLNTEAFFGQGTRLTVV.

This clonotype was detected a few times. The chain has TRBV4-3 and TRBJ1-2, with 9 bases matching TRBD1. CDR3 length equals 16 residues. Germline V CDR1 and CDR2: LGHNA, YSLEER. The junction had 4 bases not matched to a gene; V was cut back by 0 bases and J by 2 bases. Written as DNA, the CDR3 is TGCGCCAGCAGCCAAGAGTCTGGACAGGGGAACTATGGCTACACCTTC. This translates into CASSQESGQGNYGYTF.

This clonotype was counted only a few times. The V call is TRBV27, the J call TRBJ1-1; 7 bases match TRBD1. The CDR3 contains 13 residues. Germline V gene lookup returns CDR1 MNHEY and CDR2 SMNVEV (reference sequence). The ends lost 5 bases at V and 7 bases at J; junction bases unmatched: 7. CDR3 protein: CASSPARDSEAFF. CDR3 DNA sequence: TGTGCCAGCAGTCCTGCTAGGGACAGTGAAGCTTTCTTT.

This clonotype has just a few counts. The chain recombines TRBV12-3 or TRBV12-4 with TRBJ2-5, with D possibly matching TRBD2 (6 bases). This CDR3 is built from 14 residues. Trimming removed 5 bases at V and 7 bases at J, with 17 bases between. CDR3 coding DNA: TGTGCCAGCAGTCAGGCGCGGGGCATAGGGACCCAGTACTTC. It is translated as CASSQARGIGTQYF.

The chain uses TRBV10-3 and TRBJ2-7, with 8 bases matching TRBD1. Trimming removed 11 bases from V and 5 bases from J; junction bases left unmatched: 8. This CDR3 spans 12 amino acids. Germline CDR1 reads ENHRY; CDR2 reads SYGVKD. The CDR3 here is CAAQTGVDEQYF. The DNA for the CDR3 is TGTGCCGCCCAGACAGGGGTTGACGAGCAGTACTTC.

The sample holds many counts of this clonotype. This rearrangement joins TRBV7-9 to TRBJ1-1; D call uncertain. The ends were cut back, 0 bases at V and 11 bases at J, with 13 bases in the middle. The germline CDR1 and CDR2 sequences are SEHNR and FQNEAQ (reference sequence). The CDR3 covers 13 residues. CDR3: CASSLAGFPGAFF. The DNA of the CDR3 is TGTGCCAGCAGCTTAGCGGGGTTTCCCGGGGCTTTCTTT.

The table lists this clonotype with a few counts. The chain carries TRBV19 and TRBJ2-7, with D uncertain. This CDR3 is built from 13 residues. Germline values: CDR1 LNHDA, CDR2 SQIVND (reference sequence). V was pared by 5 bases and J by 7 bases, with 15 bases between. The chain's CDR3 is CASSPSVVPEQYF. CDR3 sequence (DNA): TGTGCCAGTAGTCCTTCAGTAGTCCCAGAGCAGTACTTC.

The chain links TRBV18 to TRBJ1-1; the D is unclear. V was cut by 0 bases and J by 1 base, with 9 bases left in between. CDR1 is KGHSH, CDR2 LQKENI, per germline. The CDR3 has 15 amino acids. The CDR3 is CASSPPAGRNTEAFF. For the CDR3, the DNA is TGTGCCAGCTCACCACCGGCGGGGAGGAACACTGAAGCTTTCTTT.

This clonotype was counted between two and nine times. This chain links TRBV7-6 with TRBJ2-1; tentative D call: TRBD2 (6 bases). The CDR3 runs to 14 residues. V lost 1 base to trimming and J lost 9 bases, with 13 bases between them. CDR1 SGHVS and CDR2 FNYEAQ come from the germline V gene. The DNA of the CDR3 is TGTGCCAGCAGCTTAGGACGACTAGAATCTGAGCAGTTCTTC. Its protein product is CASSLGRLESEQFF.

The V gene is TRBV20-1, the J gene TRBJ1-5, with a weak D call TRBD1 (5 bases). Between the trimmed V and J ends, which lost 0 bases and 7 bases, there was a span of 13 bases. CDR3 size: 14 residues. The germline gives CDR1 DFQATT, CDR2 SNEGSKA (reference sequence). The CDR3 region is CSARDMAGWQPQHF. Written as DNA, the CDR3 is TGCAGTGCTAGAGATATGGCAGGGTGGCAGCCCCAGCATTTT.

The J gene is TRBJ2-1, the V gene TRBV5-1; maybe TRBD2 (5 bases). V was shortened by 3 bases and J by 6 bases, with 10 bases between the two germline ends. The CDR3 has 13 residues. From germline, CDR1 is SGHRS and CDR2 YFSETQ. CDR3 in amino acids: CASSSTNINEQFF. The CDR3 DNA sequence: TGCGCCAGCAGCTCGACTAACATCAATGAGCAGTTCTTC.

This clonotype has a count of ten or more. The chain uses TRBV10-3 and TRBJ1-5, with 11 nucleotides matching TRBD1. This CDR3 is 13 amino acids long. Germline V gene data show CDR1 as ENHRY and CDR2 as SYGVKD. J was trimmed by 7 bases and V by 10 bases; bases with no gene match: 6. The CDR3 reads CASGTGGGQPQHF. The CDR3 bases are TGTGCCAGCGGGACAGGGGGTGGGCAGCCCCAGCATTTT.

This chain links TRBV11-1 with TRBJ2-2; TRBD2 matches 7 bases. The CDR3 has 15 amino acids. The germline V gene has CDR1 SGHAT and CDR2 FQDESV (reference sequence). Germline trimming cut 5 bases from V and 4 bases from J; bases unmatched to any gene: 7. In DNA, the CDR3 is TGTGCCAGCAGCCCCCCCCCGGGGGGCACCGGGGAGCTGTTTTTT. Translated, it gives CASSPPPGGTGELFF.